Below are 24 T cell receptor beta chains sequenced from a single sample in a study of blood T cell repertoires in COVID-19. Sequencing was performed with immunoSEQ multiplex PCR; in TCRdb, only in-frame clones are kept and a portion is missing. The profile covers some 190,000 clones, with nearly 90% appearing a single time and approximately 2.5% taken by the ten largest. Sequenced sample: PBMCs or T cells enriched from blood (not recorded which). The receptors were sampled from a woman between 40 and 55 years old with acute COVID-19.

The chain combines TRBV5-1 with TRBJ2-1; 10 nucleotides align to TRBD2. V shed 0 bases and J 8 bases; nucleotides not matched to a gene: 8. CDR1 is SGHRS, CDR2 YFSETQ, per germline. The CDR3 consists of 16 residues. DNA for the CDR3: TGCGCCAGCAGCTTGGGATCTAGCGGGAGATCCTATGAGCAGTTCTTC. This translates into CASSLGSSGRSYEQFF.

The genes are TRBV10-3 and TRBJ2-3, with 8 nucleotides matching TRBD2. Germline values: CDR1 ENHRY, CDR2 SYGVKD. V lost 10 bases and J lost 2; bases outside the gene matches: 5. The CDR3 is 13 residues long. Here the CDR3 DNA reads TGTGCCACCCGGGGGGGCCCCACAGATACGCAGTATTTT. This sequence encodes CATRGGPTDTQYF.

The chain joins TRBV11-2 to TRBJ1-4; possible D gene TRBD1, 6 bases. V was clipped by 5 bases and J by 8 bases, with 21 bases between them. Germline V lookup: CDR1 SGHAT, CDR2 FQNNGV. This CDR3 comprises 16 residues. The DNA of the CDR3 is TGTGCCAGCAGCCTGGAACTCGGGCGAGGACAGGAAAAACTGTTTTTT. It is translated as CASSLELGRGQEKLFF.

The chain links TRBV28 to TRBJ1-6; TRBD1 is a possible D gene (5 bases). V was cut by 6 bases and J by 11 bases, with 20 bases left in between. In germline, CDR1 is MDHEN, CDR2 SYDVKM. This CDR3 is built from 15 residues. CDR3 protein: CASRLEGGGPTPLHF. CDR3 nucleotide sequence: TGTGCCAGCAGATTAGAAGGCGGGGGTCCGACACCCCTCCACTTT.

The sample holds one count of this clone. This chain joins TRBV7-2 and TRBJ2-5; 11 bases agree with TRBD2. CDR1 and CDR2 from the germline V gene are SGHTA and FQGNSA. J gave up 1 base and V 5 bases, and 12 bases lay outside the gene matches. This CDR3 has 18 amino acids. CDR3 nucleotide sequence: TGTGCCAGCAGCCCCGAACTCCTAGCGGGAGGTCTCCAAGAGACCCAGTACTTC. Protein: CASSPELLAGGLQETQYF.

This chain uses TRBV6-6 with TRBJ2-1; 8 nucleotides align to TRBD2. J lost 6 bases, V lost 7 bases, and 14 bases had no gene match. Germline V CDR1 and CDR2: MNHNY, SVGAGI (reference sequence). This CDR3 has 16 residues. Here the CDR3 DNA reads TGTGCCAGCACCGAATCGAGTCGGGCGGGGGGCAATGAGCAGTTCTTC. As protein: CASTESSRAGGNEQFF.

This chain uses TRBV28 with TRBJ2-7; 13 bases map to TRBD2. There are 16 residues in the CDR3. Trimming at V came to 2 bases and at J to 2 bases, leaving 3 bases not matched to a gene. In germline, CDR1 is MDHEN, CDR2 SYDVKM. The CDR3 sequence is CASSLAGTSGAYEQYF. CDR3 nucleotides: TGTGCCAGCAGTTTAGCGGGGACTAGCGGGGCCTACGAGCAGTACTTC.

The chain couples TRBV1 to TRBJ2-7; the table's D call TRBD1 went unverified against the DNA. TRBV1 is a pseudogene locus. The CDR3 sequence is 15 residues long. CDR3 sequence: CTSSQGGGAKYEQYF. The CDR3 region has the DNA TGCACCAGCAGCCAAGGAGGGGGCGCCAAATACGAGCAGTACTTC.

The CDR3 spells CASSDQGAVRTEAFF. The CDR3, as DNA: TGTGCCAGCAGTGATCAGGGTGCGGTTAGGACTGAAGCTTTCTTT. The rearrangement uses TRBV2 and TRBJ1-1; tentative D call: TRBD1 (5 bases). The germline CDR1 and CDR2 sequences are SNHLY and FYNNEI. The CDR3 covers 15 residues. V was clipped by 3 bases and J by 5 bases, with 16 bases between them.

The genes are TRBV6-2 or TRBV6-3 and TRBJ2-7, with 7 bases fitting TRBD1. CDR3 size: 16 residues. Trimming removed 0 bases from V and 4 bases from J; junction bases left unmatched: 9. Germline V gene sequence: CDR1 MNHEY, CDR2 SVGEGT. The DNA of the CDR3 is TGTGCCAGCAGTTACTCGTACCAGACAGGGCGGTACGAGCAGTACTTC. Protein sequence: CASSYSYQTGRYEQYF.

This clone was recorded once. Within the sample, other DNA sequences also encode this same CDR3. The rearrangement links TRBV2 to TRBJ1-5, with 9 bases lining up with TRBD1. Germline CDR1 and CDR2: SNHLY and FYNNEI. V shed 4 bases, J shed 4 bases, and the junction held 2 bases outside the gene matches. The CDR3 is 14 residues long. The CDR3 loop reads CASSGQGGNQPQHF. The CDR3 DNA is TGTGCCAGCAGTGGACAGGGGGGAAATCAGCCCCAGCATTTT.

The genes are TRBV27 and TRBJ1-2; 10 nucleotides agree with TRBD1. CDR1 is MNHEY and CDR2 is SMNVEV in the germline V gene (reference sequence). The trim removed 0 bases at V and 7 bases at J, leaving 11 bases unmatched. The CDR3 consists of 17 residues. The CDR3 loop reads CASSLSGQGSPRSGYTF. Here the CDR3 DNA reads TGTGCCAGCAGTTTATCGGGACAGGGGAGTCCCCGTTCTGGCTACACCTTC.

The gene calls are TRBV2 and TRBJ2-2, with TRBD2 matching over 9 bases. CDR3 length equals 16 residues. From germline, CDR1 is SNHLY and CDR2 FYNNEI. With V trimmed by 5 bases and J by 1 base, 5 bases remained unmatched. The CDR3 nucleotides are TGTGCCAGCAGTCGTGATAGCGGGAGGAACACCGGGGAGCTGTTTTTT. Residues: CASSRDSGRNTGELFF.

The rearrangement uses TRBV30 and TRBJ1-2; 7 bases are a match to TRBD1. CDR1 GTSNPN and CDR2 SVGIG come from the germline V gene (reference sequence). This CDR3 is built from 13 residues. V shed 4 bases, J shed 6 bases, and the junction held 8 bases outside the gene matches. CDR3 in amino acids: CAWIRGQVDGYTF. CDR3 coding DNA: TGTGCCTGGATTAGGGGGCAGGTGGATGGCTACACCTTC.

The V gene is TRBV5-1, the J gene TRBJ2-1; TRBD2 aligns across 11 bases. The CDR3 is 14 residues long. Trimming took 3 bases from V and 14 from J; bases not matched to a gene: 10. The germline V gene encodes CDR1 SGHRS and CDR2 YFSETQ. The CDR3 spells CASSYSIGSGGEFF. The CDR3 nucleotides read TGCGCCAGCAGCTACTCCATTGGTAGCGGGGGGGAGTTCTTC. The full variable domain, completed using reference TRBV5-1 and TRBJ2-1, is KAGVTQTPRYLIKTRGQQVTLSCSPISGHRSVSWYQQTPGQGLQFLFEYFSETQRNKGNFPGRFSGRQFSNSRSEMNVSTLELGDSALYLCASSYSIGSGGEFFGPGTRLTVL.

This chain joins TRBV12-5 and TRBJ2-1; 12 positions agree with TRBD2. Germline assignment: CDR1 LGHNT and CDR2 FRNRAP. After removal of 3 bases from V and 8 bases from J, the junction contained 17 bases not matched to a gene. CDR3 length equals 19 residues. CDR3 loop: CASGFLTDRLAGVGDEQFF. CDR3 DNA: TGTGCTAGTGGTTTCTTGACGGACAGACTAGCGGGAGTTGGGGATGAGCAGTTCTTC.

This rearrangement joins TRBV5-1 to TRBJ1-3, with 7 bases matching TRBD1. Per germline, CDR1 SGHRS and CDR2 YFSETQ. The CDR3 spans 15 residues. Germline trimming cut 0 bases from V and 3 bases from J; bases unmatched to any gene: 3. CDR3 protein: CASSLEGTDGNTIYF. The CDR3 nucleotides read TGCGCCAGCAGCTTGGAGGGGACAGATGGAAACACCATATATTTT. The full variable domain, rest sourced from reference TRBV5-1 and TRBJ1-3, is KAGVTQTPRYLIKTRGQQVTLSCSPISGHRSVSWYQQTPGQGLQFLFEYFSETQRNKGNFPGRFSGRQFSNSRSEMNVSTLELGDSALYLCASSLEGTDGNTIYFGEGSWLTVV.

At least ten counts were recorded for this clone. V gene TRBV6-1 combines with J gene TRBJ1-1; D remains unclear. This CDR3 is 13 amino acids long. With 3 bases removed from V and 6 bases from J, the gap between germline ends came to 11 bases. Germline V gives CDR1 MNHNS, CDR2 SASEGT. The CDR3: CASSDGERAEAFF. The DNA for the CDR3 is TGTGCCAGCAGTGATGGGGAGAGGGCTGAAGCTTTCTTT.

This chain links TRBV4-3 with TRBJ2-5; 9 bases agree with TRBD2. The CDR3 extends over 15 amino acids. The trim removed 2 bases at V and 5 bases at J, leaving 6 bases unmatched. Germline values: CDR1 LGHNA, CDR2 YSLEER. The DNA for the CDR3 is TGCGCCAGCAGCCAAAGAGCGGGGGGAGGGGAGACCCAGTACTTC. Translation gives CASSQRAGGGETQYF.

The chain couples TRBV6-5 to TRBJ2-2; D uncertain. CDR3 length equals 15 residues. The germline gives CDR1 MNHEY, CDR2 SVGAGI. Trimming removed 6 bases at V and 0 bases at J, with 11 bases between. CDR3 in DNA: TGTGCCAGCAGCCGCGAGGCATCGAACACCGGGGAGCTGTTTTTT. This gives the protein CASSREASNTGELFF.

The chain joins TRBV18 to TRBJ2-3, with 10 bases aligning to TRBD2. V gave up 4 bases and J gave up 1 base; unmatched junction bases: 11. CDR3 length: 18 residues. CDR1 is KGHSH, CDR2 LQKENI, per germline. DNA of the CDR3: TGTGCCAGCTCACGAACCCCAAGCGGGGGGGCCGGCACAGATACGCAGTATTTT. It specifies CASSRTPSGGAGTDTQYF.

Concerning this clone: The sample contains more than one DNA sequence encoding this CDR3. The chain is built from TRBV9 and TRBJ2-2, with D hard to call. Germline V CDR1 and CDR2: SGDLS, YYNGEE. The CDR3 has 14 residues. The V end lost 4 bases, the J end lost 4 bases, and 11 bases lay between the germline ends. The CDR3 sequence: CASSPPRGTGELFF. CDR3 nucleotide sequence: TGTGCCAGCAGCCCGCCCCGAGGCACCGGGGAGCTGTTTTTT.

This chain connects TRBV28 to TRBJ2-7; a weak D match, TRBD2 (5 bases). The CDR3 totals 14 residues. The germline V gene has CDR1 MDHEN and CDR2 SYDVKM. The V end was cut by 3 bases, the J end by 7 bases, with 16 bases between. For the CDR3, the DNA is TGTGCCAGCAGTTTCTATTTAGGAGGAAGGGAGCAGTACTTC. Translation: CASSFYLGGREQYF.

The V gene is TRBV24-1, the J gene TRBJ2-1, with TRBD2 identical over 11 bases. CDR1 is KGHDR, CDR2 SFDVKD, per germline. The CDR3 consists of 18 residues. The V gene end was trimmed by 5 bases and the J gene end by 7 bases; junction bases not matched to a gene: 15. CDR3 loop: CATSGSMGLAGGHNEQFF. In DNA, the CDR3 is TGTGCCACCAGTGGGTCTATGGGATTAGCGGGGGGGCATAATGAGCAGTTCTTC.